The 7 T cell receptor beta chains below come from one sample, sequenced in a study of blood T cell repertoires in COVID-19 (dated by TCRdb to 2018 to 2021). The receptor library was made with the immunoSEQ multiplex PCR assay. Sourced from immuneACCESS, this table was stored by TCRdb with only in-frame sequences that have V and J called. A share of the clones is absent; for the studies checked, an unresolved V gene accounts for under half, and the remainder has no known explanation. In all, the sample holds 100,000 to 150,000 clones, and less than 90% of those were seen once. Of the sample, roughly a quarter falls within the top ten clones. Sequenced: peripheral blood. The receptors shown here come from a woman of 80 years or more with acute or convalescent COVID-19.

This chain connects TRBV28 to TRBJ1-3; a possible D gene is TRBD1 (6 bases). This CDR3 contains 15 residues. Trimming stripped 0 bases from V and 2 bases from J, with 8 bases between. Germline lookup yields CDR1 MDHEN and CDR2 SYDVKM. The DNA of the CDR3 is TGTGCCAGCAGTTTATGGGGGGCGGCTGGAAACACCATATATTTT. Residues: CASSLWGAAGNTIYF.

The sample holds one count of this clone. This chain uses TRBV7-8 with TRBJ1-1; no reliable D call. Germline CDR1 reads SGHVS; CDR2 reads FQNEAQ. Deletions cut 4 bases from V and 8 bases from J, with 14 bases between. The CDR3 contains 13 residues. As DNA, the CDR3 is TGTGCCAGCAGCTCAAAGCGGAGCGGGGAAGCTTTCTTT. Translation: CASSSKRSGEAFF. The whole variable domain, remainder taken from reference TRBV7-8 and TRBJ1-1, is GAGVSQSPRYKVAKRGQDVALRCDPISGHVSLFWYQQALGQGPEFLTYFQNEAQLDKSGLPSDRFFAERPEGSVSTLKIQRTQQEDSAVYLCASSSKRSGEAFFGQGTRLTVV.

The chain has TRBV2 and TRBJ1-3, with TRBD1 identical over 7 bases. This CDR3 contains 15 residues. J gave up 4 bases and V 6 bases, and 9 bases lay outside the gene matches. Germline V gene sequence: CDR1 SNHLY, CDR2 FYNNEI. Here the CDR3 reads CASRARQGTGNTIYF. The CDR3 bases are TGTGCCAGCAGAGCAAGACAGGGAACGGGAAACACCATATATTTT.

The chain links TRBV28 to TRBJ1-5; D gene ambiguous. CDR1 is MDHEN and CDR2 is SYDVKM in the germline V gene. Trimming left V 4 bases short and J 2 bases short, with 9 bases between. The length of the CDR3 is 14 residues. CDR3 amino acids: CASSSPGGNQPQHF. The CDR3 nucleotides read TGTGCCAGCAGTTCTCCGGGTGGCAATCAGCCCCAGCATTTT.

The rearrangement links TRBV6-2 or TRBV6-3 to TRBJ1-1; 9 nucleotides line up with TRBD1. The CDR3 has 15 residues. Germline CDR1 and CDR2: MNHEY and SVGEGT. With V trimmed by 7 bases and J by 1 base, 7 bases remained unmatched. The CDR3 here is CASNPDRGWNTEAFF. In DNA form, the CDR3 reads TGTGCCAGCAACCCCGACAGGGGGTGGAACACTGAAGCTTTCTTT.

The gene calls are TRBV7-6 and TRBJ2-5; TRBD2 matches at 9 bases. The ends lost 5 bases at V and 0 bases at J; junction bases unmatched: 13. This CDR3 contains 18 residues. Germline CDR1 is SGHVS and CDR2 is FNYEAQ. The DNA of the CDR3 is TGTGCCAGCAGCCCTAACGGCCTCCTAGCGGGGTACCAAGAGACCCAGTACTTC. This codes for CASSPNGLLAGYQETQYF.

The chain is built from TRBV4-2 and TRBJ1-4, with 7 bases lining up with TRBD1. Germline CDR1 and CDR2: LGHNA and YNFKEQ. V lost 6 bases and J lost 5; bases outside the gene matches: 9. This CDR3 is built from 15 residues. The CDR3 protein is CASSSPQGENEKLFF. CDR3 nucleotide sequence: TGTGCCAGCAGTTCCCCTCAGGGGGAGAATGAAAAACTGTTTTTT.